What follows is one T cell receptor (beta chain) and its context. Its specificity is not known. This specimen belongs to a study of cytotoxic CD8 clonotypes in ibrutinib-treated CLL. Whole-study results and caveats: Whereas clonality rose at ibrutinib response, it declined toward baseline at progression.

The table came from immunoSEQ multiplex PCR; TCRdb's copy has only in-frame clones and leaves some out. This table holds roughly 250,000 clones, roughly 74% found once. The length of the CDR3 is 14 residues. V lost 5 bases to trimming and J lost 6 bases; unmatched junction nucleotides: 5. From germline, CDR1 is MNHEY and CDR2 SVGAGI. This chain links TRBV6-5 with TRBJ1-5; 9 nucleotides line up with TRBD1. The starting material was PBMCs, obtained after 24 months of ibrutinib treatment. The source of this sequence is a human donor with chronic lymphocytic leukemia. The CDR3 DNA sequence: TGTGCCAGCAGTATGGGACAGGGTCCTCAGCCCCAGCATTTT. Translating it yields CASSMGQGPQPQHF.